Following are 26 T cell receptor beta chains from one sample sequenced in a study of cytomegalovirus exposure and HLA in healthy donors. Primers: 60 Vbeta forward and 13 Jbeta reverse. Repertoires were generated with immunoSEQ multiplex PCR, while TCRdb's copy carries only in-frame clones and drops some. Here the sample spans around 130,000 clones, 8.5% being singletons. Source material: PBMCs. The receptors come from a man in his forties in good health and CMV-seronegative.

This clone has a handful of counts. CDR3 sequence: CASSEAGGGAYNEQFF. Here the CDR3 DNA reads TGTGCCAGCAGTGAAGCGGGCGGGGGGGCCTACAATGAGCAGTTCTTC. V and J are TRBV2 and TRBJ2-1; 9 bases fit TRBD2. The CDR3 runs to 16 residues. CDR1 is SNHLY and CDR2 is FYNNEI in the germline V gene. Trimming took 0 bases from V and 2 from J; bases not matched to a gene: 2.

This clone has only a few counts. The chain uses TRBV12-5 and TRBJ1-1; D uncertain. CDR1 and CDR2 (germline): LGHNT, FRNRAP. This CDR3 spans 15 amino acids. V shed 0 bases and J shed 3 bases, with 11 bases lying between them. The CDR3 loop is CASGLVHGVDTEAFF. CDR3 DNA: TGTGCTAGTGGTTTGGTACATGGAGTGGACACTGAAGCTTTCTTT.

This clone turned up a few times. The J gene is TRBJ2-3, the V gene TRBV7-6, with TRBD2 matching over 7 bases. Germline-derived CDR1 and CDR2 are SGHVS and FNYEAQ. The CDR3 covers 16 residues. J gave up 1 base and V 4 bases, and 8 bases lay outside the gene matches. CDR3 in amino acids: CASSWGSGERTDTQYF. CDR3 in DNA: TGTGCCAGCAGCTGGGGCAGCGGGGAACGCACAGATACGCAGTATTTT.

The chain couples TRBV19 to TRBJ1-4; 9 bases map to TRBD1. Germline lookup yields CDR1 LNHDA and CDR2 SQIVND (reference sequence). V lost 10 bases to trimming and J lost 3 bases; unmatched junction nucleotides: 3. This CDR3 spans 13 amino acids. The CDR3 loop reads CATTGGPNEKLFF. In DNA, the CDR3 is TGTGCCACCACAGGGGGCCCTAATGAAAAACTGTTTTTT.

This clone was detected only a few times. The CDR3 does not close with the conserved phenylalanine or tryptophan, likely indicating a read error. The chain couples TRBV6-1 to TRBJ2-7; D gene unclear. CDR3 length: 14 residues. CDR1 and CDR2 from the germline V gene are MNHNS and SASEGT. V was clipped by 3 bases and J by 4 bases, with 13 bases between them. In DNA form, the CDR3 reads TGTGCCAGCAGTGAGTGGGCAGAGAATTACGAGCAGTACCTC. This translates into CASSEWAENYEQYL.

This clone was seen a handful of times. This same CDR3 is encoded by further DNA sequences in the sample. The chain joins TRBV27 to TRBJ1-1; a weak D match, TRBD1 (6 bases). The CDR3 spans 13 residues. The V gene's germline CDR1 is MNHEY and CDR2 SMNVEV (reference sequence). V was cut by 5 bases and J by 1 base, with 8 bases left in between. Written as DNA, the CDR3 is TGTGCCAGCAGTCTACAGGGGAACACTGAAGCTTTCTTT. It yields the protein CASSLQGNTEAFF.

This clone showed up just a few times. The J gene is TRBJ1-1, the V gene TRBV27; D is possibly TRBD1 (5 bases). V was pared by 5 bases and J by 3 bases, with 10 bases between. This CDR3 region has 13 residues. Germline CDR1 MNHEY, CDR2 SMNVEV (reference sequence). The CDR3 here is CASSAQGYTEAFF. Written as DNA, the CDR3 is TGTGCCAGCAGTGCCCAGGGATACACTGAAGCTTTCTTT.

The V gene is TRBV6-6, the J gene TRBJ2-2; TRBD2 matches 7 bases. After removal of 2 bases from V and 7 bases from J, the junction contained 4 bases not matched to a gene. This CDR3 has 14 residues. CDR1 and CDR2 (germline): MNHNY, SVGAGI (reference sequence). The CDR3 nucleotides are TGTGCCAGCAGTTACGGCGCGGGGGACGGGGAGCTGTTTTTT. It specifies CASSYGAGDGELFF.

This clone was observed a handful of times. A far larger clone is just one base off, so this is likely a read error. Other DNA sequences in the sample encode the same CDR3. The chain has TRBV5-1 and TRBJ1-2; D perhaps matches TRBD1 (5 bases). The CDR3 consists of 11 residues. Per germline, CDR1 SGHRS and CDR2 YFSETQ. The V and J ends lost 4 bases and 8 bases respectively, with 9 bases between them. The CDR3 loop reads CASSRGYGYTF. As DNA, the CDR3 is TGCGCCAGCAGCCGGGGGTACGGCTACACCTTC.

The rearrangement links TRBV2 to TRBJ1-1; a possible D gene is TRBD1 (6 bases). Germline values: CDR1 SNHLY, CDR2 FYNNEI. V was shortened by 7 bases and J by 4 bases, with 16 bases between the two germline ends. This CDR3 contains 14 residues. The CDR3 sequence is CASTTGSVSTEAFF. The CDR3 DNA sequence: TGTGCCAGCACTACAGGGTCCGTTAGCACTGAAGCTTTCTTT.

This clone was counted a few times. The chain is built from TRBV29-1 and TRBJ2-1; 12 positions agree with TRBD2. There are 14 residues in the CDR3. Germline values: CDR1 SQVTM, CDR2 ANQGSEA. V lost 7 bases to trimming and J lost 8 bases; unmatched junction nucleotides: 9. In DNA form, the CDR3 reads TGCAGCGCTGCTAGCGGGGGGGCTTTTGATGAGCAGTTCTTC. Translated, it gives CSAASGGAFDEQFF.

This clone was counted only a few times. V usage is TRBV5-1 and J usage is TRBJ2-5; 7 bases fit TRBD1. The CDR3 spans 16 residues. Per germline, CDR1 SGHRS and CDR2 YFSETQ. With V trimmed by 0 bases and J by 1 base, 6 bases remained unmatched. The CDR3 protein is CASSLGDRESQETQYF. The CDR3 region has the DNA TGCGCCAGCAGCTTGGGCGACAGGGAATCCCAAGAGACCCAGTACTTC.

This clone occurred a few times. This rearrangement joins TRBV21-1 to TRBJ1-1; no DNA check was done on the table's D call, TRBD1. TRBV21-1 is shown as a pseudogene. The CDR3 has 15 amino acids. The CDR3 coding sequence is TGTGCCAGCAGCAAAGAGGGGGCGATGAACACTGAAGCTTTCTTT. This sequence encodes CASSKEGAMNTEAFF.

This rearrangement joins TRBV19 to TRBJ2-5, with D tentatively TRBD2 (7 bases). The V and J ends lost 3 bases and 4 bases respectively, with 12 bases between them. The germline CDR1 and CDR2 sequences are LNHDA and SQIVND (reference sequence). This CDR3 has 14 residues. The CDR3 coding sequence is TGTGCCAGTAGTATGTCGGCGGGGGCAGAGACCCAGTACTTC. This codes for CASSMSAGAETQYF.

This clone was detected a few times. Other DNA sequences of this sample code for an identical CDR3. The rearrangement links TRBV5-4 to TRBJ2-2; 8 bases match TRBD2. This CDR3 has 15 residues. Trimming cost V 0 bases and J 4 bases; bases outside gene matches: 2. Germline V gives CDR1 SGHNT, CDR2 YYREEE (reference sequence). The CDR3 spells CASSLERGGTGELFF. The DNA for the CDR3 is TGTGCCAGCAGCTTGGAACGGGGGGGCACCGGGGAGCTGTTTTTT.

This clone was seen a few times. The chain recombines TRBV7-6 with TRBJ2-1, with TRBD2 as a possible D gene (5 bases). Germline V gene lookup returns CDR1 SGHVS and CDR2 FNYEAQ. The CDR3 runs 16 residues. Trimming left V 5 bases short and J 0 bases short, with 14 bases between. CDR3: CASSVEVDLSYNEQFF. The CDR3 DNA sequence: TGTGCCAGCAGCGTGGAGGTGGACCTCTCCTACAATGAGCAGTTCTTC.

The table lists this clone with a few counts. The chain carries TRBV10-2 and TRBJ1-1, with a possible D match to TRBD1 (5 bases). The V gene lost 3 bases and the J gene lost 1 base, with 6 bases spanning the gap. There are 13 residues in the CDR3. Germline values: CDR1 WSHSY, CDR2 SAAADI. CDR3 sequence: CASSDRENTEAFF. CDR3 nucleotides: TGCGCCAGCAGTGACAGGGAGAACACTGAAGCTTTCTTT.

The chain links TRBV28 to TRBJ1-1, with a tentative D call TRBD1 (6 bases). Per the germline V gene, CDR1 is MDHEN and CDR2 is SYDVKM. Between the trimmed V and J ends, which lost 7 bases and 1 base, there was a span of 13 bases. This CDR3 has 14 residues. The CDR3 loop is CASTRAGENTEAFF. The DNA for the CDR3 is TGTGCCAGCACCCGGGCAGGGGAGAACACTGAAGCTTTCTTT.

The rearrangement links TRBV7-8 to TRBJ2-5, with D possibly TRBD2 on 6 matching bases. The germline gives CDR1 SGHVS, CDR2 FQNEAQ. Trimming cost V 1 base and J 5 bases, with 11 bases left between them. This CDR3 spans 14 amino acids. The CDR3 loop is CASSLVWAGETQYF. The CDR3 nucleotides are TGTGCCAGCAGCTTAGTATGGGCGGGGGAGACCCAGTACTTC.

This chain links TRBV6-1 with TRBJ1-1; D is possibly TRBD1 (6 bases). This CDR3 is 14 amino acids long. V was trimmed by 1 base and J by 5 bases, leaving 11 bases between them. The germline CDR1 and CDR2 sequences are MNHNS and SASEGT. The DNA of the CDR3 is TGTGCCAGCAGTGAAGACAGGGTGGGGACTGAAGCTTTCTTT. It is translated as CASSEDRVGTEAFF.

This clone was seen only a few times. The rearrangement uses TRBV5-1 and TRBJ2-7; D is perhaps TRBD1 (6 bases). Germline V CDR1 and CDR2: SGHRS, YFSETQ. V was shortened by 0 bases and J by 3 bases, with 7 bases between the two germline ends. This CDR3 has 13 amino acids. The CDR3 coding sequence is TGCGCCAGCAGCTTGGAAGGGGGCTACGAGCAGTACTTC. This encodes CASSLEGGYEQYF.

This clone came up a few times. The rearrangement links TRBV4-3 to TRBJ2-5; 8 bases agree with TRBD1. The CDR3 consists of 15 residues. Germline-derived CDR1 and CDR2 are LGHNA and YSLEER. Trimming took 4 bases from V and 2 from J; bases not matched to a gene: 6. DNA of the CDR3: TGCGCCAGCAGCCCACTGGACAGGGCACAAGAGACCCAGTACTTC. The encoded protein is CASSPLDRAQETQYF.

This clone was found a few times. This chain joins TRBV6-6 and TRBJ1-1; tentatively, D is TRBD1 (5 bases). The CDR3 spans 13 residues. Trimming left V 7 bases short and J 1 base short, with 10 bases between. Germline V gene sequence: CDR1 MNHNY, CDR2 SVGAGI (reference sequence). The CDR3 bases are TGTGCCAGCAAGTTTCAGGGGAACACTGAAGCTTTCTTT. Its translation is CASKFQGNTEAFF.

This clone was detected ten times or more. The genes are TRBV2 and TRBJ1-1; 8 nucleotides align to TRBD1. The V and J ends lost 6 bases and 4 bases, in that order; junction bases with no gene match: 4. The length of the CDR3 is 13 residues. The V gene's germline CDR1 is SNHLY and CDR2 FYNNEI. CDR3 sequence (DNA): TGTGCCAGCAGGACAGGGGCGGTCACTGAAGCTTTCTTT. Translation: CASRTGAVTEAFF.

This clone was seen repeatedly, ten times or more. The J gene is TRBJ1-1, the V gene TRBV4-1, with D maybe TRBD1 (5 bases). Trimming left V 3 bases short and J 11 bases short, with 16 bases between. This CDR3 comprises 13 residues. Germline CDR1 and CDR2: MGHRA and YSYEKL. The DNA of the CDR3 is TGCGCCAGCAGCCATCAACGGGGGGGGAAGGCTTTCTTT. It is translated as CASSHQRGGKAFF.

In this sample, this clone turned up once. The chain links TRBV14 to TRBJ2-5; tentative D call: TRBD2 (7 bases). Trimming removed 1 base from V and 5 bases from J, with 11 bases in between. The CDR3 covers 14 residues. Germline V lookup: CDR1 SGHDN, CDR2 FVKESK. The CDR3 loop reads CASSQAGGPETQYF. CDR3 in DNA: TGTGCCAGCAGCCAAGCGGGGGGCCCGGAGACCCAGTACTTC.